These 9 T cell receptor beta chains originate from one sample sequenced in a study of blood T cell repertoires in COVID-19. The method was immunoSEQ multiplex PCR; TCRdb's version includes in-frame clones alone and lacks a portion of them. This repertoire shows 200,000 to 250,000 clones, about 82% found once; its top ten account for approximately 2.3%. The specimen sequenced was peripheral blood. The receptor set was obtained from a woman aged 70-85 years with COVID-19, enrolled during active disease.

The chain is built from TRBV19 and TRBJ1-2; TRBD1 might be the D (5 bases). This CDR3 spans 15 amino acids. Germline-derived CDR1 and CDR2 are LNHDA and SQIVND (reference sequence). V lost 0 bases, J lost 4 bases, and 12 bases lay in between. CDR3 sequence (DNA): TGTGCCAGTAGTATAGATGGGTCGACAGTCTATGGCTACACCTTC. Amino acid sequence: CASSIDGSTVYGYTF. Full variable domain (rest looked up from reference TRBV19 and TRBJ1-2): DGGITQSPKYLFRKEGQNVTLSCEQNLNHDAMYWYRQDPGQGLRLIYYSQIVNDFQKGDIAEGYSVSREKKESFPLTVTSAQKNPTAFYLCASSIDGSTVYGYTFGSGTRLTVV.

The V call is TRBV7-2, the J call TRBJ2-1; TRBD1 agrees at 7 bases. Germline V gene lookup returns CDR1 SGHTA and CDR2 FQGNSA. Germline trimming cut 5 bases from V and 8 bases from J; bases unmatched to any gene: 12. The CDR3 has 15 amino acids. The CDR3 DNA follows: TGTGCCAGCAGCAGGCGGACAGGTTCGAGGGATGAGCAGTTCTTC. This sequence encodes CASSRRTGSRDEQFF. The whole variable domain, filled in from reference TRBV7-2 and TRBJ2-1, reads GAGVSQSPSNKVTEKGKDVELRCDPISGHTALYWYRQSLGQGLEFLIYFQGNSAPDKSGLPSDRFSAERTGGSVSTLTIQRTQQEDSAVYLCASSRRTGSRDEQFFGPGTRLTVL.

As concerns this clone: Other DNA variants within this sample encode the same CDR3. The chain is built from TRBV19 and TRBJ2-2, with 7 bases identical to TRBD1. The CDR3 is 15 residues long. With 5 bases clipped from V and 1 base from J, the junction kept 4 bases outside the gene matches. CDR1 is LNHDA, CDR2 SQIVND, per germline (reference sequence). In DNA form, the CDR3 reads TGTGCCAGTAGTCCTCGACAGGGGAACACCGGGGAGCTGTTTTTT. Translated: CASSPRQGNTGELFF.

This clone was picked up a small number of times. The chain has TRBV7-6 and TRBJ2-1, with 10 bases lining up with TRBD2. CDR1 SGHVS and CDR2 FNYEAQ come from the germline V gene. The CDR3 consists of 16 residues. V lost 0 bases, J lost 6 bases, and 5 bases stayed unmatched. The CDR3 region has the DNA TGTGCCAGCAGCTTAGCTCGGACTAGCGGTATCAATGAGCAGTTCTTC. Protein sequence: CASSLARTSGINEQFF.

V usage is TRBV7-2 and J usage is TRBJ2-7; TRBD1 matches at 9 bases. The V gene's germline CDR1 is SGHTA and CDR2 FQGNSA. V lost 1 base and J lost 5; bases outside the gene matches: 15. The CDR3 length is 18 residues. CDR3 coding DNA: TGTGCCAGCAGCTTAGGCATATTTCCGGGACAGGGAGCCAACGAGCAGTACTTC. Protein product: CASSLGIFPGQGANEQYF. The whole variable domain, remainder taken from reference TRBV7-2 and TRBJ2-7, is GAGVSQSPSNKVTEKGKDVELRCDPISGHTALYWYRQSLGQGLEFLIYFQGNSAPDKSGLPSDRFSAERTGGSVSTLTIQRTQQEDSAVYLCASSLGIFPGQGANEQYFGPGTRLTVT.

The genes are TRBV2 and TRBJ1-6; maybe TRBD1 (6 bases). CDR1 SNHLY and CDR2 FYNNEI come from the germline V gene. V shed 6 bases and J shed 7 bases, with 13 bases lying between them. There are 14 residues in the CDR3. CDR3 DNA: TGTGCCAGCAGCGTGGACAGCCCAAATTCACCCCTCCACTTT. Protein sequence: CASSVDSPNSPLHF. Together with reference TRBV2 and TRBJ1-6, the CDR3 gives the full variable domain: EPEVTQTPSHQVTQMGQEVILRCVPISNHLYFYWYRQILGQKVEFLVSFYNNEISEKSEIFDDQFSVERPDGSNFTLKIRSTKLEDSAMYFCASSVDSPNSPLHFGNGTRLTVT.

The chain employs TRBV6-4 and TRBJ1-1, with D uncertain. The germline CDR1 and CDR2 sequences are MRHNA and SNTAGT. Trimming stripped 3 bases from V and 5 bases from J, with 10 bases between. CDR3 length: 13 amino acids. CDR3 amino acids: CASSESPGTEAFF. The CDR3, as DNA: TGTGCCAGCAGTGAATCGCCCGGGACTGAAGCTTTCTTT.

This chain links TRBV7-8 with TRBJ1-6, with TRBD1 identical over 7 bases. V trimming: 5 bases; J trimming: 9 bases; junction bases outside the gene matches: 10. The CDR3 covers 15 residues. Germline V CDR1 and CDR2: SGHVS, FQNEAQ. CDR3 coding DNA: TGTGCCAGCAGCATAAGACAGGGATCGGGTTCACCCCTCCACTTT. This encodes CASSIRQGSGSPLHF.

The chain recombines TRBV4-3 with TRBJ1-3, with 10 bases matching TRBD1. V dropped 5 bases and J dropped 2; count of bases not matched to a gene: 6. CDR1 is LGHNA, CDR2 YSLEER, per germline. CDR3 length: 16 amino acids. In DNA form, the CDR3 reads TGCGCCAGCAGCAGACGGGGGACAGGGGCTGGAAACACCATATATTTT. Its protein product is CASSRRGTGAGNTIYF.